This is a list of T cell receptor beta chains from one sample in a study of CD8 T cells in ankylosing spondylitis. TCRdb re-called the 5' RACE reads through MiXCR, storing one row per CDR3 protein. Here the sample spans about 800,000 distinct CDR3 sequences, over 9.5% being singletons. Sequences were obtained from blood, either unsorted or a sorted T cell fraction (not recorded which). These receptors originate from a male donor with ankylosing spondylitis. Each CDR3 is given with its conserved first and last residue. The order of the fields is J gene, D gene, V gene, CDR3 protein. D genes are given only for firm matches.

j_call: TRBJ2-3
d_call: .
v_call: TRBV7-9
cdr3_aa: CASSRGWADTQYF

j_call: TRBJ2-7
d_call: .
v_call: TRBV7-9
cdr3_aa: CASSSLSGYEQYF

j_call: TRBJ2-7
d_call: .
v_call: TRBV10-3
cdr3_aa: CAINSGRDSYEQYF

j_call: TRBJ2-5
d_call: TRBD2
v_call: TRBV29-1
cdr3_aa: CSVEAVAGETQYF

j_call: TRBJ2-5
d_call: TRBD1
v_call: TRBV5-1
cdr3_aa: CASSSGQGVLETQYF

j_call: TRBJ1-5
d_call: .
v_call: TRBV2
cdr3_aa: CASRPGQVNQPQHF

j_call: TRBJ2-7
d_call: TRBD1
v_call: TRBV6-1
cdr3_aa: CASSRQGESYEQYF

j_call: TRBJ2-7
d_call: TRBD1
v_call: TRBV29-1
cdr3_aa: CSAAGQGHEQYF

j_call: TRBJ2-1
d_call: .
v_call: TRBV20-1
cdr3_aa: CSARALEWGNEQFF

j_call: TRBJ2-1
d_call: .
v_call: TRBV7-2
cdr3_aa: CASSIRPVNEQFF

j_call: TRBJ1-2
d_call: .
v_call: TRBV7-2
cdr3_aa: CASSLGRGASGYTF

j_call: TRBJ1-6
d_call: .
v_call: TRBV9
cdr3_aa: CASSDGSPWYNSPLHF

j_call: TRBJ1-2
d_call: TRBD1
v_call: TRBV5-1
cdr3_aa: CASNFDRVGGYTF

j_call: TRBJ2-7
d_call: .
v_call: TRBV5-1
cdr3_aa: CASSPNGLRYEQYF

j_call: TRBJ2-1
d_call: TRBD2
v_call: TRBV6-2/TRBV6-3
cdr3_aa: CASSYRLGAGDHNEQFF

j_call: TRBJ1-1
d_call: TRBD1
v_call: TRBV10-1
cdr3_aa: CASRRRDSTEAFF

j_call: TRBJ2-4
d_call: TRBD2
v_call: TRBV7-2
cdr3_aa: CASSLVFLAGAIQYF

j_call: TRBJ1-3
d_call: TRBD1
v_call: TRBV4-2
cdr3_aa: CASSHLRTGTVLHPSGNTIYF

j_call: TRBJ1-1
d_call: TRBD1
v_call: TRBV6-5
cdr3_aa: CASRSGQGQAFF

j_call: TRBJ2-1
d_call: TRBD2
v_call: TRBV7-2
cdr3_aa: CASSLLGLGEQFF

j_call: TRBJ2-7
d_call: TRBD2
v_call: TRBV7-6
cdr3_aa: CASSLVALAGETYEQYF

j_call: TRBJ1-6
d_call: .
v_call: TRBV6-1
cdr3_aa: CASSRQWSKSPLHF

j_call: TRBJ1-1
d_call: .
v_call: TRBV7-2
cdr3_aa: CASSYQLEGEAFF

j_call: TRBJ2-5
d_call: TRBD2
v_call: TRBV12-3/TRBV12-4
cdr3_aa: CASSSGLAGQETQYF

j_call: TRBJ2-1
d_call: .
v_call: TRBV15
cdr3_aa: CATSRTVYNEQFF

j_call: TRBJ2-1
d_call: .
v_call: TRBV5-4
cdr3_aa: CASSPDSPTYNEQFF

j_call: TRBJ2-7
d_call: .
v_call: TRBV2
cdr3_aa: CASRLGGEPSYEQYF

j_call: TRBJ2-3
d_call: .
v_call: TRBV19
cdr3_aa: CASRDRDTVGDTQYF

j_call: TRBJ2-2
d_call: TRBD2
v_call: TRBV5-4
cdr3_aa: CASSLPGTSGRTNTGELFF

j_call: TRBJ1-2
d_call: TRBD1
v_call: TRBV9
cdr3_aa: CASSARQGVGYGYTF

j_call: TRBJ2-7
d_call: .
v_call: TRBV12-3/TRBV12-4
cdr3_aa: CASSPRQVSYEQYF

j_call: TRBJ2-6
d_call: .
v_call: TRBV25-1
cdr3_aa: CASSPGWGAGANVLTF

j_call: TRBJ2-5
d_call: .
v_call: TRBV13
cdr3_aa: CASSIRWQETQYF

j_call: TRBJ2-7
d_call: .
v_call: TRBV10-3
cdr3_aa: CAISESIEEQYF

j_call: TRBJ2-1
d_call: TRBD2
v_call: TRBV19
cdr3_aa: CASSINRGGADEQFF

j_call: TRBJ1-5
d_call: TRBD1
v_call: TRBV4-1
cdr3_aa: CASSHLPGQGTRGNQPQHF

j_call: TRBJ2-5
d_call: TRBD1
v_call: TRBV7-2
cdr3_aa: CASSRFRAGQGKETQYF